These 27 T cell receptor beta chains originate from one sample sequenced in a study of T cells after yellow fever vaccination. TCRdb ran MiXCR on the 5' RACE reads and lists one entry per CDR3 protein. This sample yields 95,000 to 100,000 distinct CDR3 sequences, of which about 5.8% are seen a single time; roughly two fifths belongs to the top ten. The input for sequencing was CD8+ T cells sorted from PBMCs, taken 10 days after the yellow fever booster vaccination. Receptors were obtained from a young man who received the YFV17D yellow fever vaccine.

The chain combines TRBV5-1 with TRBJ1-2, with D possibly being TRBD1 (5 bases). Per the germline V gene, CDR1 is SGHRS and CDR2 is YFSETQ. Trimming took off 1 base at V and 0 bases at J, with 16 bases between the two ends. The CDR3 runs 17 residues. The CDR3 bases are TGCGCCAGCAGCTTGTGGGGCGACAGTCGACCTAACTATGGCTACACCTTC. Protein product: CASSLWGDSRPNYGYTF.

CDR3 sequence (DNA): TGTGCCAGCAGCGTAGGGGGGACAGGGGTGGCCGAGCAGTACTTC. It yields the protein CASSVGGTGVAEQYF. The gene calls are TRBV9 and TRBJ2-7; 10 nucleotides line up with TRBD1. The CDR3 is made up of 15 amino acids. Germline CDR1 and CDR2: SGDLS and YYNGEE. J lost 6 bases, V lost 0 bases, and 6 bases had no gene match.

This clonotype was counted only a few times. The chain joins TRBV6-2 or TRBV6-3 to TRBJ2-7; the D is unclear. Germline CDR1 reads MNHEY; CDR2 reads SVGEGT. The CDR3 covers 12 residues. Between the trimmed V and J ends, which lost 4 bases and 3 bases, there was a span of 7 bases. For the CDR3, the DNA is TGTGCCAGCAGTTCCGGACGCTACGAGCAGTACGTC. Encoded protein: CASSSGRYEQYV.

This clonotype was seen more than once but under ten times. V is TRBV6-2 or TRBV6-3 and J is TRBJ1-1; 10 bases are shared with TRBD1. Losses at the gene ends were 5 bases for V and 0 bases for J; bases not matched to a gene: 6. Germline CDR1 reads MNHEY; CDR2 reads SVGEGT. The CDR3 extends over 16 amino acids. In DNA form, the CDR3 reads TGTGCCAGCAGTGAGGGACAGGGGCCGATGAACACTGAAGCTTTCTTT. The encoded protein is CASSEGQGPMNTEAFF.

The chain carries TRBV2 and TRBJ1-4; D remains unclear. The CDR3 loop spans 16 amino acids. The V gene lost 4 bases and the J gene lost 3 bases, with 15 bases spanning the gap. The germline CDR1 and CDR2 sequences are SNHLY and FYNNEI. The chain's CDR3 is CASSAFRTLANEKLFF. Here the CDR3 DNA reads TGTGCCAGCAGTGCCTTTAGGACTTTGGCTAATGAAAAACTGTTTTTT.

As DNA, the CDR3 is TGTGCCATCAGTGAGTCGACGGCAGGGACAGATACGCAGTATTTT. Amino acids: CAISESTAGTDTQYF. This chain connects TRBV10-3 to TRBJ2-3; TRBD1 might be the D (5 bases). V lost 0 bases, J lost 3 bases, and 10 bases lay in between. Germline V gene lookup returns CDR1 ENHRY and CDR2 SYGVKD. This CDR3 spans 15 amino acids.

This clonotype was observed many times. The gene calls are TRBV27 and TRBJ2-7, with D tentatively TRBD1 or TRBD2 (5 bases each). Germline loops: CDR1 MNHEY, CDR2 SMNVEV (reference sequence). This CDR3 region has 14 residues. Trimming removed 5 bases from V and 3 bases from J, with 14 bases in between. The CDR3 loop reads CASSTRDGVYEQYF. CDR3 DNA: TGTGCCAGCAGTACCCGGGACGGAGTCTACGAGCAGTACTTC.

This clonotype has more than one count but fewer than ten. CDR3 in amino acids: CAISGDREYNEQFF. As DNA, the CDR3 is TGTGCCATCAGTGGGGACAGGGAGTACAATGAGCAGTTCTTC. The chain links TRBV10-3 to TRBJ2-1; TRBD1 matches 9 bases. V shed 4 bases and J 4 bases; nucleotides not matched to a gene: 2. CDR1 ENHRY and CDR2 SYGVKD come from the germline V gene. The CDR3 spans 14 residues.

In this sample, this clonotype turned up a few times. V gene TRBV15 combines with J gene TRBJ2-3; D is undetermined. CDR3 size: 13 residues. The germline V gene encodes CDR1 LNHNV and CDR2 YYDKDF (reference sequence). Trimming removed 5 bases at V and 1 base at J, with 7 bases between. CDR3 loop: CATSGVRTDTQYF. The CDR3 DNA is TGTGCCACCAGCGGGGTCCGCACAGATACGCAGTATTTT.

V and J are TRBV5-6 and TRBJ2-7, with D possibly TRBD1 on 7 matching bases. Trimming took 4 bases from V and 4 from J, leaving 9 bases between them. The CDR3 has 12 amino acids. Per germline, CDR1 SGHDT and CDR2 YYEEEE. CDR3 in DNA: TGTGCCAGCAGCGCGGGACAGTACGAGCAGTACGTC. This sequence encodes CASSAGQYEQYV.

This clonotype was found many times. The gene calls are TRBV7-9 and TRBJ2-1, with 12 bases identical to TRBD2. V dropped 4 bases and J dropped 0; count of bases not matched to a gene: 4. Germline CDR1 is SEHNR and CDR2 is FQNEAQ (reference sequence). CDR3 length: 17 residues. The CDR3 nucleotides are TGTGCCAGCAGCTCAGGACTAGCGGGGAGCTCCTACAATGAGCAGTTCTTC. Its translation is CASSSGLAGSSYNEQFF.

This clonotype has just a few counts. The rearrangement links TRBV7-3 to TRBJ2-3; 8 bases align to TRBD2. Unmatched junction bases numbered 16, after V lost 5 bases and J lost 3 bases. Germline V lookup: CDR1 SGHTA, CDR2 FQGTGA. The CDR3 contains 18 residues. The CDR3 sequence: CASSPPSGVAGFTDTQYF. The CDR3 DNA reads as TGTGCCAGCAGCCCCCCATCGGGGGTAGCGGGATTTACAGATACGCAGTATTTT.

The rearrangement links TRBV12-3 or TRBV12-4 to TRBJ1-1, with TRBD1 matching over 8 bases. The CDR3 sequence is 12 residues long. Losses at the gene ends were 5 bases for V and 6 bases for J; bases not matched to a gene: 2. CDR3 sequence: CASSAGGPEAFF. The DNA of the CDR3 is TGTGCCAGCAGTGCAGGGGGCCCTGAAGCTTTCTTT.

This clonotype was seen only a few times. DNA of the CDR3: TGTGCCAGCAGCTTACCAGGCCACTCCTACGAGCAGTACTTC. This codes for CASSLPGHSYEQYF. This chain uses TRBV7-2 with TRBJ2-7; D remains ambiguous. The CDR3 covers 14 residues. Germline V gene lookup returns CDR1 SGHTA and CDR2 FQGNSA. V lost 2 bases and J lost 0, with 8 bases in between.

This clonotype has a handful of counts. The chain has TRBV5-4 and TRBJ1-2, with TRBD1 as a possible D gene (5 bases). The germline CDR1 and CDR2 sequences are SGHNT and YYREEE (reference sequence). The CDR3 has 16 amino acids. Deletions cut 2 bases from V and 1 base from J, with 15 bases between. CDR3 sequence: CASSLGGQGSNYGYTF. CDR3 DNA sequence: TGTGCCAGCAGCTTAGGAGGACAAGGGAGTAACTATGGCTACACCTTC. The full variable domain, in which reference TRBV5-4 and TRBJ1-2 provide the parts outside the CDR3, is ETGVTQSPTHLIKTRGQQVTLRCSSQSGHNTVSWYQQALGQGPQFIFQYYREEENGRGNFPPRFSGLQFPNYSSELNVNALELDDSALYLCASSLGGQGSNYGYTFGSGTRLTVV.

This sequence joins TRBV5-6 and TRBJ2-5; D is unclear. The CDR3 sequence is 12 residues long. Germline values: CDR1 SGHDT, CDR2 YYEEEE. Trimming left V 4 bases short and J 7 bases short, with 11 bases between. The CDR3: CASSGGVGTQYF. Here the CDR3 DNA reads TGTGCCAGCAGCGGTGGGGTCGGGACCCAGTACTTC. The whole variable domain, filled in from reference TRBV5-6 and TRBJ2-5, reads DAGVTQSPTHLIKTRGQQVTLRCSPKSGHDTVSWYQQALGQGPQFIFQYYEEEERQRGNFPDRFSGHQFPNYSSELNVNALLLGDSALYLCASSGGVGTQYFGPGTRLLVL.

This clonotype appeared many times. This chain uses TRBV4-1 with TRBJ2-5, with D perhaps matching TRBD2 (6 bases). Germline CDR1 is MGHRA and CDR2 is YSYEKL. This CDR3 is 15 amino acids long. V dropped 3 bases and J dropped 3 bases, with 14 bases sitting between them. The CDR3 is CASSHPGTGEETQYF. The CDR3 DNA reads TGCGCCAGCAGCCACCCCGGGACGGGGGAAGAGACCCAGTACTTC.

This clonotype turned up a few times. The chain is built from TRBV4-2 and TRBJ2-3, with TRBD2 matching 8 bases. Germline CDR1 reads LGHNA; CDR2 reads YNFKEQ. The CDR3 is 16 amino acids. After removal of 0 bases from V and 3 bases from J, the junction contained 5 bases not matched to a gene. Written as DNA, the CDR3 is TGTGCCAGCAGCCAAGATGCGGGGGGCAATACAGATACGCAGTATTTT. Translation: CASSQDAGGNTDTQYF.

The V call is TRBV5-4, the J call TRBJ1-2; D call uncertain. Trimming stripped 3 bases from V and 5 bases from J, with 11 bases between. Germline V CDR1 and CDR2: SGHNT, YYREEE (reference sequence). The CDR3 runs 13 residues. This CDR3 is CASSWTFSYGYTF. Here the CDR3 DNA reads TGTGCCAGCAGCTGGACGTTCTCTTATGGCTACACCTTC.

This clonotype was counted at least ten times. The chain carries TRBV7-3 and TRBJ2-1; 11 bases agree with TRBD2. Losses at the gene ends were 2 bases for V and 2 bases for J; bases not matched to a gene: 2. The CDR3 consists of 16 residues. Per the germline V gene, CDR1 is SGHTA and CDR2 is FQGTGA. The CDR3 is CASSLLSGGAYNEQFF. The DNA of the CDR3 is TGTGCCAGCAGCTTACTTAGCGGGGGGGCCTACAATGAGCAGTTCTTC.

The sample holds many counts of this clonotype. The chain uses TRBV5-1 and TRBJ2-1; D is ambiguous. In germline, CDR1 is SGHRS, CDR2 YFSETQ. There are 14 residues in the CDR3. V was shortened by 4 bases and J by 4 bases, with 12 bases between the two germline ends. As DNA, the CDR3 is TGCGCCAGCAGCGCTGAAATCGGTTACAATGAGCAGTTCTTC. Its protein product is CASSAEIGYNEQFF.

The chain has TRBV9 and TRBJ2-2; 7 bases match TRBD1. Germline V gives CDR1 SGDLS, CDR2 YYNGEE. CDR3 length: 16 residues. V lost 4 bases, J lost 5 bases, and 11 bases stayed unmatched. Here the CDR3 DNA reads TGTGCCAGCAGCTCGACCCCCGGGACAGCTACCGGGGAGCTGTTTTTT. Translating gives CASSSTPGTATGELFF.

This clonotype was recorded a few times. The V call is TRBV9, the J call TRBJ2-1; a weak D match, TRBD2 (7 bases). Germline loops: CDR1 SGDLS, CDR2 YYNGEE. The CDR3 runs to 14 residues. V was trimmed by 4 bases and J by 10 bases, leaving 18 bases between them. The CDR3 loop reads CASSPPGGADEQFF. CDR3 DNA: TGTGCCAGCAGCCCCCCTGGGGGGGCGGACGAGCAGTTCTTC.

The sample holds a few counts of this clonotype. This chain joins TRBV12-3 or TRBV12-4 and TRBJ2-1; D is possibly TRBD1 (6 bases). V lost 6 bases to trimming and J lost 6 bases, with 18 bases between them. The CDR3 has 15 amino acids. DNA of the CDR3: TGTGCCAGCAGAGCCGGGACATGGGGGCTCAATGAGCAGTTCTTC. It translates to CASRAGTWGLNEQFF.

This clonotype came up many times. The chain has TRBV12-3 or TRBV12-4 and TRBJ2-3, with TRBD2 matching over 9 bases. The V gene end was trimmed by 3 bases and the J gene end by 4 bases; junction bases not matched to a gene: 5. The CDR3 runs to 15 residues. The CDR3 region has the DNA TGTGCCAGCAGTTTCTGGCGGGGGGGTCCAGATACGCAGTATTTT. It yields the protein CASSFWRGGPDTQYF.

This clonotype was counted only a few times. The rearrangement links TRBV4-1 to TRBJ2-7; D not resolved. The CDR3 has 14 residues. Trimming shortened V by 4 bases and J by 3 bases, and 13 bases separated the two germline ends. The germline CDR1 and CDR2 sequences are MGHRA and YSYEKL. The CDR3 reads CASSPAVGFYEQYF. The CDR3 nucleotides are TGCGCCAGCAGCCCCGCCGTGGGGTTCTACGAGCAGTACTTC.

V is TRBV5-1 and J is TRBJ2-7; TRBD2 matches 7 bases. Trimming took 0 bases from V and 5 from J; bases not matched to a gene: 14. This CDR3 has 17 amino acids. Germline V CDR1 and CDR2: SGHRS, YFSETQ. The CDR3 reads CASSLAPGRQGLNEQYF. The CDR3 DNA reads as TGCGCCAGCAGCTTGGCTCCCGGTCGGCAGGGACTAAACGAGCAGTACTTC.